One sample yielded the 15 T cell receptor beta chains listed below, sequenced in a study of early T cells in non-severe SARS-CoV-2 infection. TCRdb reprocessed the 5' RACE reads with MiXCR, giving one entry per CDR3 protein. The sample records some 120,000 distinct CDR3 sequences, 14% to 15% being singletons. Sequenced input: whole blood. The receptors originated from an adult who was a healthcare worker with PCR-confirmed SARS-CoV-2 infection or an uninfected control (not recorded which).

This clonotype has more than one count but fewer than ten. The chain employs TRBV18 and TRBJ2-5, with D perhaps given as TRBD1 or TRBD2 (5 bases each). This CDR3 has 16 residues. Germline V gene data show CDR1 as KGHSH and CDR2 as LQKENI. V was trimmed by 6 bases and J by 4 bases, leaving 21 bases between them. DNA of the CDR3: TGTGCCAGCTCTCTCTACGGGGCCCCTAGGAGAGAGACCCAGTACTTC. It encodes CASSLYGAPRRETQYF.

This clonotype was picked up a small number of times. This chain connects TRBV30 to TRBJ2-2, with D perhaps TRBD2 (5 bases). CDR3 size: 14 residues. CDR1 is GTSNPN and CDR2 is SVGIG in the germline V gene (reference sequence). V was shortened by 4 bases and J by 5 bases, with 14 bases between the two germline ends. The chain's CDR3 is CAWKTRGMTGELFF. CDR3 bases: TGTGCCTGGAAGACAAGAGGGATGACCGGGGAGCTGTTTTTT. Supplemented by reference TRBV30 and TRBJ2-2, the full variable domain reads SQTIHQWPATLVQPVGSPLSLECTVEGTSNPNLYWYRQAAGRGLQLLFYSVGIGQISSEVPQNLSASRPQDRQFILSSKKLLLSDSGFYLCAWKTRGMTGELFFGEGSRLTVL.

The genes are TRBV20-1 and TRBJ2-5; D gene unclear. There are 12 residues in the CDR3. Germline V gives CDR1 DFQATT, CDR2 SNEGSKA (reference sequence). Trimming pared 6 bases from V and 1 base from J, leaving 9 bases between. The CDR3 sequence is CSAGRSQETQYF. The DNA for the CDR3 is TGCAGTGCCGGACGGTCCCAAGAGACCCAGTACTTC.

This clonotype was seen a handful of times. The chain has TRBV20-1 and TRBJ2-1; 9 bases agree with TRBD2. The CDR3 is 15 residues long. From germline, CDR1 is DFQATT and CDR2 SNEGSKA (reference sequence). V lost 5 bases to trimming and J lost 5 bases; unmatched junction nucleotides: 10. The CDR3 here is CSAHPGTSPNNEQFF. The CDR3 DNA follows: TGCAGTGCTCATCCCGGGACTAGCCCTAACAATGAGCAGTTCTTC.

The chain combines TRBV20-1 with TRBJ1-1, with unresolved D. This CDR3 region has 14 residues. Germline V gene data show CDR1 as DFQATT and CDR2 as SNEGSKA (reference sequence). Trimming pared 0 bases from V and 5 bases from J, leaving 13 bases between. CDR3 DNA sequence: TGCAGTGCTAGAGATGGTTCGGAGGGTACTGAAGCTTTCTTT. Translation gives CSARDGSEGTEAFF.

This chain connects TRBV14 to TRBJ2-3, with D maybe TRBD1 (6 bases). The length of the CDR3 is 15 residues. The V gene lost 1 base and the J gene lost 3 bases, with 11 bases spanning the gap. Germline CDR1 is SGHDN and CDR2 is FVKESK. The CDR3 DNA is TGTGCCAGCAGCCAAGCAACAGGGTATACAGATACGCAGTATTTT. Protein: CASSQATGYTDTQYF.

This clonotype has more than one count but fewer than ten. This chain links TRBV6-1 with TRBJ2-1; perhaps TRBD2 as D (6 bases). Trimming removed 2 bases at V and 1 base at J, with 9 bases between. The CDR3 is 15 residues long. CDR1 is MNHNS and CDR2 is SASEGT in the germline V gene. CDR3 in amino acids: CASSEFSGSYNEQFF. The CDR3 bases are TGTGCCAGCAGTGAATTTAGCGGATCCTACAATGAGCAGTTCTTC.

This clonotype was recorded at least ten times. This chain links TRBV20-1 with TRBJ2-5, with TRBD2 matching 9 bases. The CDR3 has 14 residues. Losses at the gene ends were 3 bases for V and 4 bases for J; bases not matched to a gene: 6. Germline-derived CDR1 and CDR2 are DFQATT and SNEGSKA (reference sequence). CDR3 loop: CSASLRGGGETQYF. CDR3 in DNA: TGCAGTGCTAGTCTGCGGGGGGGAGGAGAGACCCAGTACTTC.

The J gene is TRBJ1-3, the V gene TRBV12-3 or TRBV12-4; D gene unclear. This CDR3 has 12 residues. Trimming left V 11 bases short and J 0 bases short, with 8 bases between. The CDR3 DNA is TGTGCCCAGGCTTACTCTGGAAACACCATATATTTT. Protein: CAQAYSGNTIYF.

This clonotype was recorded a few times. The chain has TRBV11-2 and TRBJ2-7; D is undetermined. The CDR3 runs to 13 residues. Germline-derived CDR1 and CDR2 are SGHAT and FQNNGV. V shed 3 bases and J shed 2 bases, with 8 bases lying between them. The CDR3 DNA reads as TGTGCCAGCAGCTTGGGTACCGCCTACGAGCAGTACTTC. Amino acid sequence: CASSLGTAYEQYF.

This clonotype came up a few times. The chain combines TRBV20-1 with TRBJ1-3, with a tentative D call TRBD1 (5 bases). The CDR3 loop spans 14 amino acids. V was cut by 3 bases and J by 4 bases, with 13 bases left in between. CDR1 is DFQATT, CDR2 SNEGSKA, per germline (reference sequence). The CDR3 nucleotides read TGCAGTGCTAGGGTGAGGGGCAAAGGAAACACCATATATTTT. Its translation: CSARVRGKGNTIYF.

Only a few counts were recorded for this clonotype. V is TRBV2 and J is TRBJ2-4, with 7 positions matching TRBD2. CDR3 size: 11 residues. The V gene end was trimmed by 11 bases and the J gene end by 10 bases; junction bases not matched to a gene: 8. Germline assignment: CDR1 SNHLY and CDR2 FYNNEI. This CDR3 reads CAGSREGIQYF. The CDR3 DNA reads as TGTGCCGGATCCAGGGAGGGGATTCAGTACTTC.

This clonotype has more than one count but fewer than ten. The chain combines TRBV5-1 with TRBJ2-4; 9 bases are a match to TRBD2. CDR3 length equals 17 residues. With V trimmed by 0 bases and J by 1 base, 5 bases remained unmatched. Per germline, CDR1 SGHRS and CDR2 YFSETQ. The CDR3 reads CASSLAQSGGAKNIQYF. The CDR3 bases are TGCGCCAGCAGCTTGGCCCAGAGCGGGGGGGCCAAAAACATTCAGTACTTC. Looking up the rest from reference TRBV5-1 and TRBJ2-4 gives the full variable domain: KAGVTQTPRYLIKTRGQQVTLSCSPISGHRSVSWYQQTPGQGLQFLFEYFSETQRNKGNFPGRFSGRQFSNSRSEMNVSTLELGDSALYLCASSLAQSGGAKNIQYFGAGTRLSVL.

This clonotype was observed a handful of times. The junction departs from the called germline gene at one end, perhaps through a read error. The rearrangement uses TRBV5-1 and TRBJ1-1; no definite D call. Germline V gene lookup returns CDR1 SGHRS and CDR2 YFSETQ. This CDR3 comprises 13 residues. Here the CDR3 DNA reads TGTGCCAGCAGCTTTTCGAGGGACACTGAAGCTTTCTTT. The encoded protein is CASSFSRDTEAFF.

This chain connects TRBV10-1 to TRBJ1-1, with D possibly being TRBD1 (6 bases). Germline-derived CDR1 and CDR2 are WNHNN and SYGVQD (reference sequence). The CDR3 is 11 amino acids. V was pared by 3 bases and J by 10 bases, with 9 bases between. DNA for the CDR3: TGCGCCAGCAGTGAAGGGGGGCGAGCTTTCTTT. The encoded protein is CASSEGGRAFF.